This T cell receptor beta chain is from a study of tumor-infiltrating lymphocytes in primary liver carcinoma. Reverse transcription of 500 ng total RNA with a constant-region primer produced TCR beta cDNA. Libraries of TCR beta came from three nested multiplex PCR rounds with slightly modified ARM-PCR. Investigators reported that the first two PCR rounds, at around 10 cycles each, used TRBV1-TRBV30 forward primers with a C-beta reverse primer. One entry per CDR3 protein results from TCRdb running MiXCR on the multiplex PCR reads. The sample has roughly 330,000 distinct CDR3 sequences; less than 70% are singletons. Study-level points and caveats: Left bulk and unsorted, the samples did not allow CD4+ and CD8+ repertoires to be compared. Between tumor regions, pairs overlapped more than tumor-adjacent and tumor-blood pairs did.

For blood RNA, unsorted whole blood served as the source, and germline DNA was extracted too. Researchers reported drawing around 4.4 milliliters of peripheral blood before surgery. In regard to this clonotype: Its target is unknown. This CDR3 fails to terminate in the conserved phenylalanine or tryptophan, so it likely reflects a read error.

Germline V lookup: CDR1 LGHNA, CDR2 YSLEER. The CDR3 totals 16 residues. This sequence was found in a man in his forties with primary liver carcinoma and hepatitis B virus infection. This chain joins TRBV4-3 and TRBJ1-4; no firm D call. The sample taken for sequencing was peripheral blood. In DNA form, the CDR3 reads TGCGCCAGCAGCCAAGATCTGCGGGCAACTAATGAAGAACTGTTTTTG. As protein: CASSQDLRATNEELFL.